This T cell receptor beta chain was captured in a study of spatial heterogeneity in lung cancer. Findings and caveats of the study: Expanded alpha and beta TCR counts within tumors tracked tumor mutation counts.

TCRdb fed the 5' RACE reads into MiXCR, producing one record per CDR3 protein. The table records about 6,000 distinct CDR3 sequences, around 15% of them present only once. This CDR3 is built from 17 residues. V lost 2 bases to trimming and J lost 3 bases, with 17 bases between them. Looked up from germline, CDR1 is KGHDR and CDR2 is SFDVKD. Time point indicated: sample taken at primary tumor resection. This clonotype was seen ten or more times. Its antigen remains unknown. The sequenced sample was lung tumor tissue, obtained at surgery. The V call is TRBV24-1, the J call TRBJ2-3, with D perhaps matching TRBD1 (6 bases). The source of this sequence is a male donor with early-stage non-small cell lung cancer. The CDR3: CATSDSSLTGSTDTQYF. CDR3 bases: TGTGCCACCAGTGATTCCTCTCTGACAGGATCAACAGATACGCAGTATTTT.